A single T cell receptor (beta chain) is shown here with its context. Its binding antigen is unknown. Base-call qualities are not available, and no considerably larger clone is one nucleotide away. Inclusive of the bounding cysteine and phenylalanine, the CDR3 is 14 residues long. The only DNA kept is the CDR3, 42 bases in frame from the first base. CDR1 and CDR2 are read off the germline V gene (reference sequence) as MNHNY and SVGAGI. Relative to germline, V is missing 4 bases and J is missing 4 bases, with 5 bases of the junction outside any gene match. The sample is drawn from a study of blood T cell repertoires in COVID-19 (dated by TCRdb to about 2020). Turning to the overall study: Samples covering the acute and convalescent phases of COVID-19 were provided by collaborators in the United States, Italy and Spain. The prospective study material was composed of cDNA or gDNA derived from T cells, B-cell-depleted T cells, or PBMCs. Deeply sampled blood TCRbeta repertoires from subjects exposed to, actively infected with, or recovered from COVID-19 were included in the dataset. The repertoires were released in a freely available public database meant as a resource for research on the immune response to SARS-CoV-2. The samples were drawn from the first 160 participants of the ongoing ImmuneRACE study and from 1,200 or so subjects provided by 6 global collaborators. Sample metadata almost always included a de-identified subject ID, COVID-19 status, age in years and sex. Where HLA class I and class II types were available, the types were taken from metadata supplied by the sample provider, not from assay-based typing. Study-wide conclusions, independent of this receptor: The quantity of clinical and demographic metadata differed by source and by participant and was supplied without curation.

TCRbeta CDR3 regions were amplified from genomic DNA using the immunoSEQ Assay, a bias-controlled multiplex PCR. The original pipeline was this. Nucleated cell counts per sample were estimated from amplification of reference gene primers within the assay. To quantify the absolute abundance of each unique TCRbeta CDR3 rearrangement, sequence reads were collapsed and filtered. Productive Simpson clonality was computed per sample as the square root of Simpson's diversity index over productive rearrangements. As stored in TCRdb, this immuneACCESS dataset retains in-frame rearrangements with V and J assigned. A fraction of the clones does not appear; measured against another copy, unresolved V genes explain less than half of the discrepancy, and the remainder lacks a known reason. V and J calls and clone size are as listed in that table; D and trimming were resolved from the DNA. Recorded for this sample are about 280,000 clones; 85% to 90% of them occurred a single time. The ten largest clones add up to 10% to 15% of the sample.

Collaborating institutions collected whole blood in K2EDTA tubes following their own protocols. For TCRbeta analysis, collaborators shipped samples as frozen whole blood, isolated PBMCs, or DNA extracted from either of those sample types. The sequencing sample was made of peripheral blood. This TCR was sampled from a human donor in a cohort sampled during active COVID-19. The V and J segments used are TRBV6-6 and TRBJ2-7, and 9 bases in between align with TRBD1. The CDR3 amino acid sequence is: CASSLTGGRYEQYF. In nucleotides, the sequence is TGTGCCAGCAGTTTGACAGGGGGAAGATACGAGCAGTACTTC.